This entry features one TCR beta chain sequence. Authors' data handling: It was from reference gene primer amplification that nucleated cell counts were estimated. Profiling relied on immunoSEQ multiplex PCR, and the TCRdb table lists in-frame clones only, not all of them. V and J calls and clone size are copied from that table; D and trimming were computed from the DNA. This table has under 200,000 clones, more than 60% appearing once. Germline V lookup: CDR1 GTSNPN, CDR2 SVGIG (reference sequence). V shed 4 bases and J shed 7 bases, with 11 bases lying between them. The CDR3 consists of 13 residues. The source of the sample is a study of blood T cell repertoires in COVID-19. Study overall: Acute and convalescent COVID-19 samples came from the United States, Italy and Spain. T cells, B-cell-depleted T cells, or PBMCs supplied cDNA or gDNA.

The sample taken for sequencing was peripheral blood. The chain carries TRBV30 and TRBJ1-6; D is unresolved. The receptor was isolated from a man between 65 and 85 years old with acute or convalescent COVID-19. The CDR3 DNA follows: TGTGCCTGGACGGGAGTGGGGAATTCACCCCTCCACTTT. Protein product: CAWTGVGNSPLHF.